This entry is about one T cell receptor beta chain. This entry is derived from a study of blood T cell repertoires in COVID-19. Study-wide background: Sites in the United States, Italy and Spain provided acute and convalescent COVID-19 samples. From T cells, B-cell-depleted T cells, or PBMCs came the material, which was cDNA or gDNA.

The length of the CDR3 is 14 residues. The germline V gene has CDR1 MDHEN and CDR2 SYDVKM. V shed 7 bases and J shed 3 bases, with 15 bases lying between them. In the original workflow: Researchers report that nucleated cell counts were estimated from reference gene primer amplification. The assay was immunoSEQ multiplex PCR, and TCRdb's table has in-frame clones only and misses some. V, J and clone size are those of that table, while D and trimming were read from the DNA. This table holds fewer than 120,000 clones, over 60% found once. The TCR comes from a woman at least 80 years old with active or convalescent COVID-19. Sequencing input: peripheral blood. The V gene is TRBV28, the J gene TRBJ1-2, with a weak D call TRBD1 (5 bases). CDR3 DNA sequence: TGTGCCAGCACCCCTTCCGGGGGAGACTATGGCTACACCTTC. Amino acids: CASTPSGGDYGYTF.